This T cell receptor (beta chain) was obtained from a study of cytomegalovirus exposure and HLA in healthy donors. Study findings and constraints: Association of 16,951 TCR beta sequences with HLA alleles was found at 0.05 false discovery rate in a later analysis.

Turning to this clone: Its antigen remains unknown.

Whereas donors were nominally healthy upon sampling, unrecorded immune exposures were probable. Trimming took 7 bases from V and 0 from J, leaving 16 bases between them. Germline V gene sequence: CDR1 SNHLY, CDR2 FYNNEI. The CDR3 runs 17 residues. 60 Vbeta and 13 Jbeta primers were used in PCR. The data were produced by immunoSEQ multiplex PCR, yet TCRdb's version contains in-frame clones alone and is incomplete. The sample shows approximately 110,000 clones, roughly 71% of them seen only once. The TCR originated in a man between 40 and 49 years old in good health and CMV-seropositive. The V and J genes are TRBV2 and TRBJ2-6; no clear D. Sequenced sample: PBMCs. In DNA, the CDR3 is TGTGCCAGCAATGTTCAATCAGGTAGCTCTGGGGCCAACGTCCTGACTTTC. Translation: CASNVQSGSSGANVLTF.